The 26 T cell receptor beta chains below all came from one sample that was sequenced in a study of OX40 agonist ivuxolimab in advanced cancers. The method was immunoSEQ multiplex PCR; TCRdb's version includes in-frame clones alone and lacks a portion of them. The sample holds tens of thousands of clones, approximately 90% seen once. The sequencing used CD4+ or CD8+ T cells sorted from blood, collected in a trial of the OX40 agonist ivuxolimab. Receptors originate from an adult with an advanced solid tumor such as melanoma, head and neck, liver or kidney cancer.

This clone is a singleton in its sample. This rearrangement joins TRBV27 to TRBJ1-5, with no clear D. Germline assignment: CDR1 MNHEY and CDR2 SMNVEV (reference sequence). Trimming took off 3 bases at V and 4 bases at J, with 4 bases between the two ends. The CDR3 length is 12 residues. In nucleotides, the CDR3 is TGTGCCAGCAGTTTCCTAAATCAGCCCCAGCATTTT. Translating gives CASSFLNQPQHF.

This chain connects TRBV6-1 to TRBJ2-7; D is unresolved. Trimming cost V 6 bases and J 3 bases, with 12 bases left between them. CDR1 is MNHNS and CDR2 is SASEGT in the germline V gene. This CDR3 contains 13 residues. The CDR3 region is CASSGGKFYEQYF. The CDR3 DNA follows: TGTGCCAGCAGCGGCGGAAAATTCTACGAGCAGTACTTC.

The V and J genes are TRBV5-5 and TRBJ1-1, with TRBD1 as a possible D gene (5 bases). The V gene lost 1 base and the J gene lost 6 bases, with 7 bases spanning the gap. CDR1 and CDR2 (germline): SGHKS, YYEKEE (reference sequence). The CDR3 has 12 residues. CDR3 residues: CASSLLGPEAFF. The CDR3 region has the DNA TGTGCCAGCAGCTTGTTGGGACCTGAAGCTTTCTTT.

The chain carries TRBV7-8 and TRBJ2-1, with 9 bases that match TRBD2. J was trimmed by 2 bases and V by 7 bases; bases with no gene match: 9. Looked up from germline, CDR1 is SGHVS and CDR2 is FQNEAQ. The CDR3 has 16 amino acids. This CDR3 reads CASTTEASGAYNEQFF. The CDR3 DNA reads TGTGCCAGCACCACAGAGGCTAGCGGGGCCTACAATGAGCAGTTCTTC. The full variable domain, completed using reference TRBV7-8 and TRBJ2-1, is GAGVSQSPRYKVAKRGQDVALRCDPISGHVSLFWYQQALGQGPEFLTYFQNEAQLDKSGLPSDRFFAERPEGSVSTLKIQRTQQEDSAVYLCASTTEASGAYNEQFFGPGTRLTVL.

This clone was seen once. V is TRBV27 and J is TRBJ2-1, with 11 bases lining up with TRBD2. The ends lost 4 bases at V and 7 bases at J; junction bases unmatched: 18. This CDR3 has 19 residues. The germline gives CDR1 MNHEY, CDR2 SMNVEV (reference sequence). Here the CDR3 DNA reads TGTGCCAGCAGTTCGGCCCAGGGTTCGGCTAGCGGGAGGTTGAATGAGCAGTTCTTC. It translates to CASSSAQGSASGRLNEQFF.

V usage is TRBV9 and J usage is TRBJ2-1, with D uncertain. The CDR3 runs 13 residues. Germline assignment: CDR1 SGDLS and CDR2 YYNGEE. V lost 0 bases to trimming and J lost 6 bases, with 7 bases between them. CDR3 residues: CASSVDPLNEQFF. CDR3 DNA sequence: TGTGCCAGCAGCGTAGACCCCCTCAATGAGCAGTTCTTC. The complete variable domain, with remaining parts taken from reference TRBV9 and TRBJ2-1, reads DSGVTQTPKHLITATGQRVTLRCSPRSGDLSVYWYQQSLDQGLQFLIQYYNGEERAKGNILERFSAQQFPDLHSELNLSSLELGDSALYFCASSVDPLNEQFFGPGTRLTVL.

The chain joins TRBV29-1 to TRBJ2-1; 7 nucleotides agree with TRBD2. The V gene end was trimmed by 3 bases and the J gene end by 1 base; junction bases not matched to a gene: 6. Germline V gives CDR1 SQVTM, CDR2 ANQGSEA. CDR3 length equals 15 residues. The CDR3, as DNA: TGCAGCGTTGAGTTCGGGACTACTTCCTACAATGAGCAGTTCTTC. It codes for CSVEFGTTSYNEQFF.

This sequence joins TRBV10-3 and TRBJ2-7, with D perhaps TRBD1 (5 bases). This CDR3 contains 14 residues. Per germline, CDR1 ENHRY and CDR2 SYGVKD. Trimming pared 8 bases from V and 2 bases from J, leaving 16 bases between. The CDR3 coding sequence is TGTGCCATCTGGGGCGACGATGAGCCCTACGAGCAGTACTTC. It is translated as CAIWGDDEPYEQYF.

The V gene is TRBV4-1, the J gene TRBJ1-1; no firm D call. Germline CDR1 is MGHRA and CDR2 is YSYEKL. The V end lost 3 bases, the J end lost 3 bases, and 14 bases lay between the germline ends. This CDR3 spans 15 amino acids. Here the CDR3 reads CASSHGKEGYTEAFF. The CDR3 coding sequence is TGCGCCAGCAGCCACGGAAAAGAGGGTTACACTGAAGCTTTCTTT.

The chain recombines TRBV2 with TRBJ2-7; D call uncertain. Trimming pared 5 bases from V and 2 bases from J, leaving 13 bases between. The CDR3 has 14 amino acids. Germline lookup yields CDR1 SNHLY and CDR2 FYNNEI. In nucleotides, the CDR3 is TGTGCCAGCAGTTTCCAGGAGACCCCCTACGAGCAGTACTTC. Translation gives CASSFQETPYEQYF.

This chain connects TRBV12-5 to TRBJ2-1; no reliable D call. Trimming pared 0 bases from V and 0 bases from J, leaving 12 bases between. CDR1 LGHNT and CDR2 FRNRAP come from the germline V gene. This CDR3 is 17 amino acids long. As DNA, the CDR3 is TGTGCTAGTGGTTTGGTAGACGGAACGAGCTCCTACAATGAGCAGTTCTTC. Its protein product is CASGLVDGTSSYNEQFF.

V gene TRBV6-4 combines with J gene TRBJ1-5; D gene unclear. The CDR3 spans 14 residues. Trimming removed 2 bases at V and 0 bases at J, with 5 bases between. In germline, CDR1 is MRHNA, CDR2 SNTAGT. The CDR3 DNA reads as TGTGCCAGCAGTGACAGCTATAGCAATCAGCCCCAGCATTTT. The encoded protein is CASSDSYSNQPQHF.

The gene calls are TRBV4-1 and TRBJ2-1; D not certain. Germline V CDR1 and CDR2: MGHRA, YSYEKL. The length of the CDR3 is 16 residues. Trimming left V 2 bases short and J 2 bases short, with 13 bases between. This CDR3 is CASSQFHVGAYNEQFF. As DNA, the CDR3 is TGCGCCAGCAGCCAATTTCATGTCGGCGCCTACAATGAGCAGTTCTTC.

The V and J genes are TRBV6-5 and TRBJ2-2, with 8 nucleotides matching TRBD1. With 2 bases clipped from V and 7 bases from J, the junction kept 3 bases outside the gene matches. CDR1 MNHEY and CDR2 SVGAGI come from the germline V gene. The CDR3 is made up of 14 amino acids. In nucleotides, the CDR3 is TGTGCCAGCAGTTACGGGACAGGCGGCGGGGAGCTGTTTTTT. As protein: CASSYGTGGGELFF.

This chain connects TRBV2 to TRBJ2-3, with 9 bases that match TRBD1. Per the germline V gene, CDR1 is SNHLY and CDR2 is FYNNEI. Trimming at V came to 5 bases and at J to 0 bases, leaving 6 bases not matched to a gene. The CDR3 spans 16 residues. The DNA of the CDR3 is TGTGCCAGCAGTCCTCCGGGACAGGGAAGCACAGATACGCAGTATTTT. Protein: CASSPPGQGSTDTQYF.

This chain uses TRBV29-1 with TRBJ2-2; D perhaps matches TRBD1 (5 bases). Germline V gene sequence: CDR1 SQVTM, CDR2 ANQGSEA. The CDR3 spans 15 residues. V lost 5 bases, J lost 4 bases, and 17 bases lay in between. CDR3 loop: CSVTGGEFATGELFF. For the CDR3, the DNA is TGCAGCGTTACAGGCGGAGAATTTGCCACCGGGGAGCTGTTTTTT.

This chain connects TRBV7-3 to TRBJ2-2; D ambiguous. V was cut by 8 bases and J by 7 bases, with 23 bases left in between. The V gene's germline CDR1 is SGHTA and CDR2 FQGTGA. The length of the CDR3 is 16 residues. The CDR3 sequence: CASGTDLGPRGGELFF. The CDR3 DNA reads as TGTGCCAGCGGTACCGACCTCGGACCCCGTGGCGGGGAGCTGTTTTTT.

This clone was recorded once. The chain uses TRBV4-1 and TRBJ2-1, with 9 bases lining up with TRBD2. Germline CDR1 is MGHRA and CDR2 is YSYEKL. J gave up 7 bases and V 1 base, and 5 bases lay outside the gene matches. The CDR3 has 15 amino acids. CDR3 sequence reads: CASSQVAGVGNEQFF. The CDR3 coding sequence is TGCGCCAGCAGCCAAGTAGCGGGAGTTGGTAATGAGCAGTTCTTC.

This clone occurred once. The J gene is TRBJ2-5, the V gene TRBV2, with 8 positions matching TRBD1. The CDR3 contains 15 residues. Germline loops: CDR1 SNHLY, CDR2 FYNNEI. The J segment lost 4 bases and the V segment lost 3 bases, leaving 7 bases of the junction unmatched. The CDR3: CASSDQTGVGETQYF. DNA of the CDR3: TGTGCCAGCAGTGACCAGACAGGGGTGGGAGAGACCCAGTACTTC.

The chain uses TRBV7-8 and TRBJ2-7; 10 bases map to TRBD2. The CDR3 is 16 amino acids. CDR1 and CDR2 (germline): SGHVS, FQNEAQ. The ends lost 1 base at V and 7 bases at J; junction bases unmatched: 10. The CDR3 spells CASSLGPAGGLGEQYF. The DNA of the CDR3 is TGTGCCAGCAGCTTAGGTCCAGCGGGAGGGTTGGGTGAGCAGTACTTC.

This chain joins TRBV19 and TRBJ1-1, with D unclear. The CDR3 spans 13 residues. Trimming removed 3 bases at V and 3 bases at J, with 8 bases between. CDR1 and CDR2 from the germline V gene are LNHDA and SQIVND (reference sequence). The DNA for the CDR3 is TGTGCCAGTAGTATGAGTCAGTACACTGAAGCTTTCTTT. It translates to CASSMSQYTEAFF.

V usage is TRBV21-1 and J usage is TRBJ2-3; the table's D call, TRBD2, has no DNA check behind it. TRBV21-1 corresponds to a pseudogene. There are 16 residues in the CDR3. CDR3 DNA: TGTGCCAGCAGCAAAGTTAAGCGCGATTTGAAAGATACGCAGTATTTT. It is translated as CASSKVKRDLKDTQYF.

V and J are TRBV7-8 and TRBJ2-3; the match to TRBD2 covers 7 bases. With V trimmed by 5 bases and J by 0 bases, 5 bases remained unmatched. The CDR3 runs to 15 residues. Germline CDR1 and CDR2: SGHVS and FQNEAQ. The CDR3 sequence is CASSTGTISTDTQYF. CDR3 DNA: TGTGCCAGCAGCACCGGGACTATAAGCACAGATACGCAGTATTTT.

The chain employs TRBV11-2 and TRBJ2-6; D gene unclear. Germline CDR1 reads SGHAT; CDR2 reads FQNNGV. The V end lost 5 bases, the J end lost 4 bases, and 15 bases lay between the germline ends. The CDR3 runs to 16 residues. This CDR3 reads CASSRPWTYGANVLTF. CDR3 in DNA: TGTGCCAGCAGCCGCCCATGGACCTACGGGGCCAACGTCCTGACTTTC.

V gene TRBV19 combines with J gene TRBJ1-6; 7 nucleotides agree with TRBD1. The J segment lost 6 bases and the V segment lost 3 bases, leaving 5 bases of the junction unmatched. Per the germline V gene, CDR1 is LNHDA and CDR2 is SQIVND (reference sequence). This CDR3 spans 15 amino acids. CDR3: CASSITGAGNSPLHF. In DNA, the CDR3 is TGTGCCAGTAGTATTACAGGGGCCGGTAATTCACCCCTCCACTTT.

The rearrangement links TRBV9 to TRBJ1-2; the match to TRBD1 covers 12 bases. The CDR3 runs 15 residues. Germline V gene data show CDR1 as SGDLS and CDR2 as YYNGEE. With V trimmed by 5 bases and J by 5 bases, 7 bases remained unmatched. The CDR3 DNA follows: TGTGCCAGCAGGAGCCGGGACAGGGGGCTGTATGGCTACACCTTC. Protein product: CASRSRDRGLYGYTF.